This entry lists 8 T cell receptor beta chains sequenced from one sample in a study of shared clonotypes between healthy human individuals. The table came from immunoSEQ multiplex PCR; TCRdb's copy has only in-frame clones and leaves some out. In the table there are about 2.2 million clones, under 95% of which are singletons. It was CD45RO-negative cells, positively selected for CCR7, that made up naive CD8 cells, with terminally differentiated effector memory CD45RA+ cells excluded. Sequencing was done on a sample of naive CD8+ T cells from PBMCs. Receptors were obtained from a man aged 18 to 29 in good health. Some clones in this sample may be carry-over from other donors' samples.

The V gene is TRBV6-1, the J gene TRBJ1-2; TRBD1 is a possible D gene (5 bases). Trimming shortened V by 9 bases and J by 8 bases, and 13 bases separated the two germline ends. The CDR3 is 11 residues long. Germline V gene lookup returns CDR1 MNHNS and CDR2 SASEGT. This chain's CDR3 is CASAEGEGYTF. The CDR3 region has the DNA TGTGCCAGTGCGGAAGGGGAAGGCTACACCTTC.

The V gene is TRBV19, the J gene TRBJ2-1, with 10 bases identical to TRBD2. In germline, CDR1 is LNHDA, CDR2 SQIVND (reference sequence). This CDR3 is built from 15 residues. V shed 6 bases, J shed 3 bases, and the junction held 5 bases outside the gene matches. CDR3 DNA sequence: TGTGCCAGTAGCGCGGGACTAGCGCTCTACAATGAGCAGTTCTTC. This sequence encodes CASSAGLALYNEQFF.

The rearrangement uses TRBV4-1 and TRBJ2-1, with D possibly TRBD2 on 6 matching bases. Per germline, CDR1 MGHRA and CDR2 YSYEKL. Trimming pared 0 bases from V and 0 bases from J, leaving 15 bases between. This CDR3 is 18 amino acids long. CDR3 in amino acids: CASSQDHSREFSYNEQFF. CDR3 DNA sequence: TGCGCCAGCAGCCAAGATCACAGTCGGGAGTTCTCCTACAATGAGCAGTTCTTC.

The CDR3 loop is CASSYSDGYTF. CDR3 in DNA: TGTGCCAGCAGCTACAGTGACGGCTACACCTTC. The rearrangement joins TRBV5-6 to TRBJ1-2; D is uncertain. Germline V gives CDR1 SGHDT, CDR2 YYEEEE. Trimming removed 3 bases from V and 8 bases from J, with 8 bases in between. The CDR3 has 11 amino acids.

V usage is TRBV15 and J usage is TRBJ1-5; weak D call: TRBD1 (5 bases). Germline V CDR1 and CDR2: LNHNV, YYDKDF (reference sequence). The CDR3 is 14 residues long. V shed 5 bases and J shed 3 bases, with 11 bases lying between them. The CDR3 DNA reads TGTGCCACCAGCGGCGCAGGGAACAATCAGCCCCAGCATTTT. This encodes CATSGAGNNQPQHF. The full variable domain, in which reference TRBV15 and TRBJ1-5 provide the parts outside the CDR3, is DAMVIQNPRYQVTQFGKPVTLSCSQTLNHNVMYWYQQKSSQAPKLLFHYYDKDFNNEADTPDNFQSRRPNTSFCFLDIRSPGLGDTAMYLCATSGAGNNQPQHFGDGTRLSIL.

The chain carries TRBV7-9 and TRBJ2-1; 7 bases match TRBD1. V dropped 5 bases and J dropped 7; count of bases not matched to a gene: 8. Germline CDR1 and CDR2: SEHNR and FQNEAQ (reference sequence). The CDR3 extends over 14 amino acids. In DNA form, the CDR3 reads TGTGCCAGCAGCACGACAGGGTGGGGGAATGAGCAGTTCTTC. Translating gives CASSTTGWGNEQFF. Full variable domain (rest looked up from reference TRBV7-9 and TRBJ2-1): DTGVSQNPRHKITKRGQNVTFRCDPISEHNRLYWYRQTLGQGPEFLTYFQNEAQLEKSRLLSDRFSAERPKGSFSTLEIQRTEQGDSAMYLCASSTTGWGNEQFFGPGTRLTVL.

This CDR3 reads CASMASRRDDSYEQYF. The CDR3 nucleotides are TGTGCCAGCATGGCCTCAAGGAGGGATGATTCCTACGAGCAGTACTTC. This chain links TRBV27 with TRBJ2-7; TRBD2 might be the D (6 bases). This CDR3 contains 16 residues. Germline CDR1 is MNHEY and CDR2 is SMNVEV (reference sequence). The V gene lost 7 bases and the J gene lost 1 base, with 20 bases spanning the gap.

V is TRBV7-9 and J is TRBJ1-2; D is ambiguous. V lost 0 bases and J lost 2, with 13 bases in between. Germline V gene data show CDR1 as SEHNR and CDR2 as FQNEAQ (reference sequence). The CDR3 runs to 16 residues. CDR3 bases: TGTGCCAGCAGCTTAGCTTTGGCGCCCCCCAACTATGGCTACACCTTC. This sequence encodes CASSLALAPPNYGYTF.